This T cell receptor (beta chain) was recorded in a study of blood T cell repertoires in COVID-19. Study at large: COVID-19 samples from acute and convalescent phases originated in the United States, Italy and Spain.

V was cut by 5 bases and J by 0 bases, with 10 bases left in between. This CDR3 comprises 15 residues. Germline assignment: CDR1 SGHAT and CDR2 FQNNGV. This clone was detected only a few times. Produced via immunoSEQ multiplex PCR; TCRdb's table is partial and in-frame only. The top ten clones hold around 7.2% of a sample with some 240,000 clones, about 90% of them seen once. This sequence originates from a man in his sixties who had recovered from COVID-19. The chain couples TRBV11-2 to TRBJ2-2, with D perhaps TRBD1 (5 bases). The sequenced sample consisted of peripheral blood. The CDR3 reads CASSPQVANTGELFF. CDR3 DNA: TGTGCCAGCAGCCCACAGGTGGCGAACACCGGGGAGCTGTTTTTT.